These 14 T cell receptor beta chains were all obtained from the same sample, sequenced in a study of CD8 T cells in Susac syndrome. RNA was extracted with the RNeasy kit, and a quantity of roughly 0.45 to 1 ug was reverse transcribed using random hexamers. TCRdb re-derived calls from the immunoSEQ multiplex PCR reads in MiXCR, one entry per CDR3 protein. The table has under 200,000 distinct CDR3 sequences, 90% to 97% seen once. Sequencing was carried out using CD4+ T cells from PBMCs. Receptors originate from a human donor with Susac syndrome.

The J gene is TRBJ2-7, the V gene TRBV6-6; D remains ambiguous. V lost 5 bases and J 2 bases, leaving 13 bases between the germline ends. Germline V gene data show CDR1 as MNHNY and CDR2 as SVGAGI (reference sequence). The CDR3 spans 14 residues. The CDR3 region is CASSIHSSTYEQYF. In DNA, the CDR3 is TGTGCCAGCAGTATTCACAGCTCAACCTACGAGCAGTACTTC.

J is TRBJ2-3 and V is TRBV6-6; a weak D match, TRBD2 (6 bases). The germline V gene has CDR1 MNHNY and CDR2 SVGAGI (reference sequence). V was trimmed by 0 bases and J by 4 bases, leaving 11 bases between them. This CDR3 contains 15 residues. The chain's CDR3 is CASSYSVRGSDTQYF. The CDR3 bases are TGTGCCAGCAGTTACTCAGTCCGGGGGTCAGATACGCAGTATTTT.

The chain couples TRBV10-3 to TRBJ2-1; 7 nucleotides agree with TRBD1. This CDR3 is 15 amino acids long. Trimming removed 3 bases from V and 5 bases from J; junction bases left unmatched: 7. Germline assignment: CDR1 ENHRY and CDR2 SYGVKD. The CDR3 coding sequence is TGTGCCATCAGTGATTCAGGGGGTGCCCACAATGAGCAGTTCTTC. Amino acids: CAISDSGGAHNEQFF.

The gene calls are TRBV12-5 and TRBJ1-6; TRBD1 is a possible D gene (5 bases). Germline CDR1 is LGHNT and CDR2 is FRNRAP. Trimming pared 7 bases from V and 5 bases from J, leaving 18 bases between. The CDR3 extends over 16 amino acids. CDR3 DNA sequence: TGTGCTAGTGACCCCGGCGGGGGTAATAATAATTCACCCCTCCACTTT. Protein sequence: CASDPGGGNNNSPLHF. The entire variable domain, with the rest obtained from reference TRBV12-5 and TRBJ1-6, is as follows: DARVTQTPRHKVTEMGQEVTMRCQPILGHNTVFWYRQTMMQGLELLAYFRNRAPLDDSGMPKDRFSAEMPDATLATLKIQPSEPRDSAVYFCASDPGGGNNNSPLHFGNGTRLTVT.

This clonotype has a single count. The gene calls are TRBV3-1 and TRBJ1-5; no firm D call. V was shortened by 0 bases and J by 9 bases, with 15 bases between the two germline ends. This CDR3 has 15 amino acids. CDR1 is LGHDT and CDR2 is YNNKEL in the germline V gene (reference sequence). The CDR3 nucleotides are TGTGCCAGCAGCCAAGATATCGCCGCCAAGCGGCCCCAGCATTTT. As protein: CASSQDIAAKRPQHF.

CDR3 sequence (DNA): TGCGCCAGCAGCCAAGATCCCAACAGGGTCTATGGCTACACCTTC. Translation: CASSQDPNRVYGYTF. V gene TRBV4-1 combines with J gene TRBJ1-2, with a tentative D call TRBD1 (6 bases). V lost 0 bases and J 4 bases, leaving 12 bases between the germline ends. The CDR3 is made up of 15 amino acids. Germline CDR1 is MGHRA and CDR2 is YSYEKL.

The rearrangement joins TRBV7-2 to TRBJ2-4, with TRBD2 matching over 8 bases. This CDR3 is 15 amino acids long. Per germline, CDR1 SGHTA and CDR2 FQGNSA. V shed 4 bases, J shed 6 bases, and the junction held 8 bases outside the gene matches. DNA of the CDR3: TGTGCCAGCAGCTCCCCGGGAGGGAAAAGAAACATTCAGTACTTC. This codes for CASSSPGGKRNIQYF.

The chain is built from TRBV10-3 and TRBJ2-6; 9 bases are a match to TRBD2. CDR3 size: 17 residues. The ends lost 10 bases at V and 0 bases at J; junction bases unmatched: 10. In germline, CDR1 is ENHRY, CDR2 SYGVKD. The CDR3: CATKRGEPYSGANVLTF. Here the CDR3 DNA reads TGTGCCACTAAGCGGGGGGAACCATACTCTGGGGCCAACGTCCTGACTTTC.

The rearrangement uses TRBV6-5 and TRBJ2-5; D gene uncertain. The V gene lost 0 bases and the J gene lost 7 bases, with 9 bases spanning the gap. CDR3 length: 13 amino acids. Germline V gene data show CDR1 as MNHEY and CDR2 as SVGAGI. The CDR3 spells CASSYSRRGTQYF. The CDR3 nucleotides are TGTGCCAGCAGTTACTCCCGGAGAGGGACCCAGTACTTC.

This sequence joins TRBV12-3 or TRBV12-4 and TRBJ1-2; D perhaps matches TRBD1 (6 bases). This CDR3 spans 14 amino acids. Trimming shortened V by 4 bases and J by 0 bases, and 9 bases separated the two germline ends. The CDR3 sequence is CASSSRDTNYGYTF. The CDR3 DNA reads TGTGCCAGCAGTTCGAGGGACACTAACTATGGCTACACCTTC.

V is TRBV30 and J is TRBJ1-2; D unresolved. V was trimmed by 1 base and J by 0 bases, leaving 9 bases between them. Germline V gives CDR1 GTSNPN, CDR2 SVGIG (reference sequence). This CDR3 comprises 14 residues. The CDR3 is CAWSGTLANYGYTF. CDR3 DNA: TGTGCCTGGAGTGGAACCTTAGCTAACTATGGCTACACCTTC. Supplemented by reference TRBV30 and TRBJ1-2, the full variable domain reads SQTIHQWPATLVQPVGSPLSLECTVEGTSNPNLYWYRQAAGRGLQLLFYSVGIGQISSEVPQNLSASRPQDRQFILSSKKLLLSDSGFYLCAWSGTLANYGYTFGSGTRLTVV.

The chain joins TRBV7-2 to TRBJ1-1, with D unresolved. This CDR3 has 16 amino acids. V gave up 4 bases and J gave up 4 bases, with 19 bases separating them. Germline CDR1 reads SGHTA; CDR2 reads FQGNSA. The CDR3 coding sequence is TGTGCCAGCAGCTCGGCTCTCCGGAAGGCGGTCACTGAAGCTTTCTTT. This encodes CASSSALRKAVTEAFF.

V gene TRBV6-1 combines with J gene TRBJ1-1; D unresolved. V lost 10 bases, J lost 6 bases, and 9 bases lay in between. The germline V gene encodes CDR1 MNHNS and CDR2 SASEGT. The CDR3 covers 10 residues. CDR3 residues: CATRQPEAFF. The CDR3, as DNA: TGTGCCACCCGGCAGCCTGAAGCTTTCTTT.

The rearrangement joins TRBV20-1 to TRBJ1-5; D might be TRBD1 (5 bases). CDR1 is DFQATT, CDR2 SNEGSKA, per germline (reference sequence). Deletions cut 5 bases from V and 0 bases from J, with 17 bases between. This CDR3 is built from 16 residues. The CDR3 region is CSALGQGGYSNQPQHF. The DNA of the CDR3 is TGCAGTGCTCTCGGGCAGGGAGGCTATAGCAATCAGCCCCAGCATTTT.